A selection of T cell receptor beta chains follows, all from one sample in a study of blood T cell repertoires in COVID-19. Here immunoSEQ multiplex PCR was the method, and the copy in TCRdb shows in-frame clones only, minus some. Among 150,000 to 200,000 clones listed, about 88% were seen once. Sequencing was done on a sample of peripheral blood. Receptors originate from a human donor in a cohort sampled during active COVID-19. CDR3s include the opening cysteine and the closing phenylalanine or tryptophan. Fields, in order: clone size, D gene, V gene, J gene, CDR3 DNA, CDR3 protein. The D gene is left open where the match is weak. Size is omitted from some rows. Given values are once, few, many or a class for expanded clones.

size: -
D: TRBD1
V: TRBV13
J: TRBJ2-1
DNA: TGTGCCAGCAGCTTAGGGGGACAGGGGGCTGGTGAGCAGTTCTTC
CDR3: CASSLGGQGAGEQFF

size: few
D: -
V: TRBV5-6
J: TRBJ2-7
DNA: TGTGCCAGCAGCTCTGGCCCTTACGAGCAGTACTTC
CDR3: CASSSGPYEQYF

size: -
D: TRBD1
V: TRBV28
J: TRBJ2-7
DNA: TGTGCCAGCAGTTTAGCCGGAAAGGGGGCGTCTGACTACGAGCAGTACTTC
CDR3: CASSLAGKGASDYEQYF

size: -
D: -
V: TRBV6-5
J: TRBJ1-3
DNA: TGTGCCAGCACCCCCGGGGGGTCTGGAAACACCATATATTTT
CDR3: CASTPGGSGNTIYF

size: -
D: -
V: TRBV19
J: TRBJ1-1
DNA: TGTGCCAGTAGGGCCAAGGGGGTGGACGAAGCTTTCTTT
CDR3: CASRAKGVDEAFF

size: -
D: -
V: TRBV20-1
J: TRBJ2-7
DNA: TGCAGTGCTAGTCGTTCCGAGCAGTACTTC
CDR3: CSASRSEQYF

size: -
D: -
V: TRBV10-2
J: TRBJ2-3
DNA: TGCGCCAGCCGTATAGGGGGCACAGATACGCAGTATTTT
CDR3: CASRIGGTDTQYF

size: -
D: TRBD1
V: TRBV9
J: TRBJ1-2
DNA: TGTGCCAGCAGCGTAGAACAGGGGTCTGGCTACACCTTC
CDR3: CASSVEQGSGYTF

size: -
D: TRBD1
V: TRBV2
J: TRBJ1-4
DNA: TGTGCCAGCAGACTAACCGGGACAGTTGCAACTAATGAAAAACTGTTTTTT
CDR3: CASRLTGTVATNEKLFF

size: -
D: -
V: TRBV21-1
J: TRBJ1-5
DNA: TGTGCCAGCAGCAAAGACGGACTAAATCAGCCCCAGCATTTT
CDR3: CASSKDGLNQPQHF

size: once
D: TRBD1
V: TRBV4-3
J: TRBJ2-2
DNA: TGCGCCAGCAGCCAAGATTCCCAGGGGGCATTTCCCGGGGAGCTGTTTTTT
CDR3: CASSQDSQGAFPGELFF

size: -
D: -
V: TRBV7-6
J: TRBJ1-2
DNA: TGTGCCAGCAGCCCCTTTCCGGCAGGATCCGACTATGGCTACACCTTC
CDR3: CASSPFPAGSDYGYTF

size: -
D: TRBD1
V: TRBV7-9
J: TRBJ2-7
DNA: TGTGCCAGCAGTTCAGGACAGGGGGTGACCTACGAGCAGTACTTC
CDR3: CASSSGQGVTYEQYF

size: -
D: TRBD1
V: TRBV3-1/TRBV3-2
J: TRBJ1-3
DNA: TGTGCCAGCAGTTCCGGGACAGGGGGCTCTGGAAACACCATATATTTT
CDR3: CASSSGTGGSGNTIYF

size: -
D: -
V: TRBV6-1
J: TRBJ2-7
DNA: TGTGCCAGCAGTGAAGCGCTCGTAGGGGTCTACGAGCAGTACTTC
CDR3: CASSEALVGVYEQYF

size: -
D: -
V: TRBV12-3/TRBV12-4
J: TRBJ2-5
DNA: TGTGCCAGCAGTTACGACTATAGATCGACCCAGTACTTC
CDR3: CASSYDYRSTQYF

size: -
D: -
V: TRBV29-1
J: TRBJ2-5
DNA: TGCAGCGTTGGGCAGGGGGGTCAAGAGACCCAGTACTTC
CDR3: CSVGQGGQETQYF

size: once
D: TRBD2
V: TRBV28
J: TRBJ2-4
DNA: TGTGCCAGCAGTTCATCGGGACTAGGATCTACCAAAAACATTCAGTACTTC
CDR3: CASSSSGLGSTKNIQYF

size: few
D: TRBD2
V: TRBV3-1/TRBV3-2
J: TRBJ2-2
DNA: TGTGCCAGCAACGCTGCTAGCGGGAAGGGCGGGGAGCTGTTTTTT
CDR3: CASNAASGKGGELFF

size: -
D: TRBD1
V: TRBV10-2
J: TRBJ1-5
DNA: TGCGCCAGCAGTGGGGCAGGGGGTGGTGGCAATCAGCCCCAGCATTTT
CDR3: CASSGAGGGGNQPQHF

size: -
D: -
V: TRBV25-1
J: TRBJ1-4
DNA: TGTGCCAGCAGTGAACTCGGGGGGGGTCATAGTCTGTTTTTT
CDR3: CASSELGGGHSLFF

size: -
D: -
V: TRBV6-5
J: TRBJ1-3
DNA: TGTGCCAGCACGTTGGGTCGGGGTTCTGGAAACACCATATATTTT
CDR3: CASTLGRGSGNTIYF

size: few
D: TRBD2
V: TRBV6-6
J: TRBJ2-7
DNA: TGTGCCAGCAGCGCGACTAGCGGGATCTACGAGCAGTACTTC
CDR3: CASSATSGIYEQYF

size: -
D: -
V: TRBV10-3
J: TRBJ2-5
DNA: TGTGCCATCAGCGTAAACCAAGAGACCCAGTACTTC
CDR3: CAISVNQETQYF

size: -
D: -
V: TRBV5-4
J: TRBJ2-3
DNA: TGTGCCAGCAGCCCTCGTGCGGGGACAGATACGCAGTATTTT
CDR3: CASSPRAGTDTQYF

size: -
D: -
V: TRBV15
J: TRBJ2-7
DNA: TGTGCCACCAGCACAGGACAGAACTCCTACGAGCAGTACTTC
CDR3: CATSTGQNSYEQYF

size: -
D: -
V: TRBV4-3
J: TRBJ2-3
DNA: TGCGCCAGCAGCCTCGGTGTAACAGATACGCAGTATTTT
CDR3: CASSLGVTDTQYF

size: -
D: TRBD2
V: TRBV7-2
J: TRBJ2-7
DNA: TGTGCCAGCAGCTTAGTGGGACTAGTTACTCAGTACTTC
CDR3: CASSLVGLVTQYF

size: few
D: -
V: TRBV12-2
J: TRBJ2-5
DNA: TGTGCAAGTCGCTCCGACCCAGGACAGGGCTACCAAGAGACCCAGTACTTC
CDR3: CASRSDPGQGYQETQYF

size: -
D: -
V: TRBV30
J: TRBJ2-7
DNA: TGTGCCTGCAATGATGGGGGAGGTCCCTACGAGCAGTACTTC
CDR3: CACNDGGGPYEQYF

size: -
D: -
V: TRBV3-1/TRBV3-2
J: TRBJ1-2
DNA: TGTGCCAGCAGCCCACAGGGAAGCTATGGCTACACCTTC
CDR3: CASSPQGSYGYTF

size: -
D: -
V: TRBV19
J: TRBJ2-7
DNA: TGTGCCAGTAGTTTGACAGCTTATCCCTACGAGCAGTACTTC
CDR3: CASSLTAYPYEQYF

size: -
D: -
V: TRBV5-1
J: TRBJ2-7
DNA: TGCGCCAGCAGCTTGGATACAGGGGGGGCCTACGAGCAGTACTTC
CDR3: CASSLDTGGAYEQYF

size: -
D: TRBD1
V: TRBV7-9
J: TRBJ2-3
DNA: TGTGCCAGCAGCTTAACAGGGGGGACAGATACGCAGTATTTT
CDR3: CASSLTGGTDTQYF

size: -
D: TRBD2
V: TRBV19
J: TRBJ2-6
DNA: TGTGCCAGTAGTATAGGCTACAGCGGGAGCTCTGGGGCCAACGTCCTGACTTTC
CDR3: CASSIGYSGSSGANVLTF

size: -
D: TRBD1
V: TRBV2
J: TRBJ2-1
DNA: TGTGCCAGCAGTGCCCGGGACAGGGGATTTGAGCAGTTCTTC
CDR3: CASSARDRGFEQFF

size: -
D: -
V: TRBV7-8
J: TRBJ1-6
DNA: TGTGCCAGCAGCTCAGCAGGAGGGCCGCTCTATAATTCACCCCTCCACTTT
CDR3: CASSSAGGPLYNSPLHF

size: once
D: -
V: TRBV18
J: TRBJ2-2
DNA: TGTGCCAGCTCACCAGGGACACAGAACACCGGGGAGCTGTTTTTT
CDR3: CASSPGTQNTGELFF

size: -
D: -
V: TRBV5-6
J: TRBJ2-2
DNA: TGTGCCAGCAGCCCGGAAGGACTGAACACCGGGGAGCTGTTTTTT
CDR3: CASSPEGLNTGELFF

size: once
D: -
V: TRBV30
J: TRBJ1-1
DNA: TGTGCCTGGAGTCCGGGAGGGAACACTGAAGCTTTCTTT
CDR3: CAWSPGGNTEAFF

size: -
D: TRBD2
V: TRBV11-2
J: TRBJ2-7
DNA: TGTGCCAGCAGCTTAGTAAGAGCGGGGGGGCGCGCCTACGAGCAGTACTTC
CDR3: CASSLVRAGGRAYEQYF

size: -
D: -
V: TRBV6-5
J: TRBJ2-7
DNA: TGTGCCAGCAGTTACGGTAGCGGGACAGGGACCTACGAGCAGTACTTC
CDR3: CASSYGSGTGTYEQYF

size: -
D: -
V: TRBV6-5
J: TRBJ2-7
DNA: TGTGCCAGCACCCGGGCCCAGGGGCCTCCCTACGAGCAGTACTTC
CDR3: CASTRAQGPPYEQYF

size: -
D: TRBD1
V: TRBV10-3
J: TRBJ1-4
DNA: TGTGCCATCAGTGAGTCAGGGGGCGGTGAAAAACTGTTTTTT
CDR3: CAISESGGGEKLFF

size: -
D: TRBD2
V: TRBV6-1
J: TRBJ2-3
DNA: TGTGCCAGCAGTGGAAAGCGGGGGGGTCGCACAGATACGCAGTATTTT
CDR3: CASSGKRGGRTDTQYF

size: few
D: TRBD1
V: TRBV6-5
J: TRBJ2-7
DNA: TGTGCCAGCTGGGACAGGGGAGGTGGTGGCTACGAGCAGTACTTC
CDR3: CASWDRGGGGYEQYF

size: once
D: -
V: TRBV11-2
J: TRBJ2-2
DNA: TGTGCCAGCAGCTTAGATTGGGGGGGGCGGGACCCCTCGAACACCGGGGAGCTGTTTTTT
CDR3: CASSLDWGGRDPSNTGELFF

size: -
D: TRBD2
V: TRBV7-2
J: TRBJ2-5
DNA: TGTGCCAGCAGCTTAGGCGGGAGGAACCAAGAGACCCAGTACTTC
CDR3: CASSLGGRNQETQYF

size: -
D: -
V: TRBV6-1
J: TRBJ2-1
DNA: TGTGCCAGCAGTGAGCAACTAAACTACAATGAGCAGTTCTTC
CDR3: CASSEQLNYNEQFF

size: -
D: TRBD2
V: TRBV6-5
J: TRBJ2-1
DNA: TGTGCCAGCCGATCAGGAGCGGGAGGGCCGGATGAGCAGTTCTTC
CDR3: CASRSGAGGPDEQFF

size: -
D: -
V: TRBV28
J: TRBJ1-6
DNA: TGTGCCAGCAGGGGGGGGCTGGGAAATTCACCCCTCCACTTT
CDR3: CASRGGLGNSPLHF